This T cell receptor (beta chain) was recovered during a study of shared clonotypes between healthy human individuals. Findings and limits, study-wide: Four donors showed sharing of about 4.8% of naive CD4 clonotypes.

With regard to this clone: The antigen is unknown.

With 6 bases removed from V and 5 bases from J, the gap between germline ends came to 7 bases. Germline loops: CDR1 MDHEN, CDR2 SYDVKM. This CDR3 spans 11 amino acids. The assay was immunoSEQ multiplex PCR, and TCRdb's table has in-frame clones only and misses some. The repertoire includes about 380,000 clones, about 96% of them detected once, and approximately 0.32% sits in the top ten. This clonotype was obtained from a young man in good health. The chain combines TRBV28 with TRBJ1-2; the D is unclear. The specimen was memory CD8+ T cells sorted from blood. As to subset: CD45RO+ cells pooled with CCR7-negative TemRA cells. CDR3: CASSDLYGYTF. The CDR3 coding sequence is TGTGCCAGCAGCGACCTGTATGGCTACACCTTC.